The rows below give T cell receptor beta chains drawn from one sample of a study of shared clonotypes between healthy human individuals. TCRdb's table, derived via immunoSEQ multiplex PCR, lists solely in-frame clones and lacks some. The table lists about 1.4 million clones, roughly 95% of them singletons, with approximately 1.2% in the top ten. Sample: naive CD4+ T cells sorted from blood. These receptors originate from a young man in good health. CDR3s include the opening cysteine and the closing phenylalanine or tryptophan. A D gene is named only where the DNA matches it firmly. Only part of the rows carry a size: once, few, many, or a class if the clone is expanded.

>TRBV9|TRBD1|TRBJ1-5|.
CASSAQGDQPQHF
TGTGCCAGCAGCGCTCAGGGGGACCAGCCCCAGCATTTT
>TRBV4-3|.|TRBJ1-2|once
CASSQDHQRGYTF
TGCGCCAGCAGCCAAGATCATCAGAGGGGCTACACCTTC
>TRBV5-1|TRBD2|TRBJ2-5|.
CASSQGRTSGWQETQYF
TGCGCCAGCAGTCAGGGCCGGACTAGCGGATGGCAAGAGACCCAGTACTTC
>TRBV25-1|.|TRBJ1-1|.
CASRRGVMAEAFF
TGTGCCAGTCGAAGGGGGGTTATGGCTGAAGCTTTCTTT
>TRBV28|.|TRBJ2-7|.
CASSAPPDEQYF
TGTGCCAGCAGTGCCCCCCCGGACGAGCAGTACTTC
>TRBV28|.|TRBJ1-5|.
CASTRVALGGNQPQHF
TGTGCCAGCACTAGGGTGGCCCTGGGGGGCAATCAGCCCCAGCATTTT
>TRBV28|TRBD1|TRBJ2-7|.
CASSTPGQPKYEQYF
TGTGCCAGCAGTACGCCGGGACAGCCAAAGTACGAGCAGTACTTC
>TRBV28|.|TRBJ2-3|.
CASSRKPGGTDTQYF
TGTGCCAGCAGCCGAAAACCGGGGGGCACAGATACGCAGTATTTT
>TRBV18|.|TRBJ2-7|.
CASSPLGTGNEQYF
TGTGCCAGCTCACCATTAGGGACTGGAAACGAGCAGTACTTC
>TRBV5-1|.|TRBJ1-1|.
CASSLESPMNTEAFF
TGCGCCAGCAGCTTAGAGAGTCCCATGAACACTGAAGCTTTCTTT
>TRBV9|.|TRBJ1-3|.
CASSVVASGNTIYF
TGTGCCAGCAGCGTAGTGGCTTCTGGAAACACCATATATTTT
>TRBV4-3|.|TRBJ1-1|.
CASSQAAGFAEAFF
TGCGCCAGCAGCCAGGCTGCAGGGTTCGCTGAAGCTTTCTTT
>TRBV28|.|TRBJ2-2|.
CASSLGNTGELFF
TGTGCCAGCAGTTTAGGTAACACCGGGGAGCTGTTTTTT
>TRBV6-5|.|TRBJ1-1|.
CASSYPGGTEAFF
TGTGCCAGCAGTTACCCGGGCGGCACTGAAGCTTTCTTT
>TRBV7-8|.|TRBJ2-7|.
CASSKGQGASSYEQYF
TGTGCCAGCAGCAAGGGCCAAGGCGCGTCGTCCTACGAGCAGTACTTC
>TRBV4-2|.|TRBJ2-3|.
CASSQDLRSSTDTQYF
TGTGCCAGCAGCCAAGATTTGAGATCTAGCACAGATACGCAGTATTTT
>TRBV2|.|TRBJ2-1|.
CASRRNEQFF
TGTGCCAGCCGGAGAAATGAGCAGTTCTTC
>TRBV19|.|TRBJ1-4|.
CASSRRGGLTNEKLFF
TGTGCCAGTAGTCGCAGGGGTGGCCTCACTAATGAAAAACTGTTTTTT
>TRBV7-8|TRBD2|TRBJ2-5|.
CASSPLGLAGLQETQYF
TGTGCCAGCAGCCCCTTGGGACTAGCGGGACTTCAAGAGACCCAGTACTTC
>TRBV19|.|TRBJ1-2|.
CASSILPAAAGSADGDGYTF
TGTGCCAGTAGTATTCTGCCCGCCGCGGCAGGGAGCGCGGATGGAGATGGCTACACCTTC
>TRBV29-1|.|TRBJ2-7|.
CSVGRSYEQYF
TGCAGCGTTGGTCGGTCCTACGAGCAGTACTTC
>TRBV2|TRBD2|TRBJ2-2|.
CASTGLAGNTGELFF
TGTGCCAGCACCGGACTAGCGGGGAACACCGGGGAGCTGTTTTTT
>TRBV6-5|.|TRBJ2-7|.
CASINRRVNSYEQYF
TGTGCCAGCATCAACCGAAGGGTCAATTCCTACGAGCAGTACTTC
>TRBV2|.|TRBJ2-1|.
CASSQWGIYRDIRANEQFF
TGTGCCAGCAGCCAATGGGGAATCTACCGGGACATAAGGGCCAATGAGCAGTTCTTC
>TRBV6-5|.|TRBJ2-5|.
CARTEAKYQETQYF
TGTGCCAGGACAGAGGCAAAGTACCAAGAGACCCAGTACTTC
>TRBV2|.|TRBJ2-2|.
CASTGDGGELFF
TGTGCCAGCACCGGGGACGGCGGGGAGCTGTTTTTT
>TRBV18|TRBD2|TRBJ2-7|.
CASSHPGVAGVNEQYF
TGTGCCAGCTCTCATCCCGGGGTAGCGGGAGTAAACGAGCAGTACTTC
>TRBV7-9|.|TRBJ1-2|.
CASSPGQHYGYTF
TGTGCCAGCAGCCCCGGACAGCACTATGGCTACACCTTC
>TRBV18|.|TRBJ1-5|.
CASSPKDNQPQHF
TGTGCCAGCTCACCAAAGGATAATCAGCCCCAGCATTTT
>TRBV25-1|.|TRBJ1-1|.
CASRVTNLRDAEAFF
TGTGCCAGCAGGGTGACTAATTTGCGGGACGCTGAAGCTTTCTTT
>TRBV5-1|.|TRBJ2-2|.
CASSGDTGELFF
TGCGCCAGCAGCGGCGACACCGGGGAGCTGTTTTTT
>TRBV18|TRBD1|TRBJ2-1|.
CASSQGQARSYNEQFF
TGTGCCAGCTCACAAGGACAGGCTCGATCCTACAATGAGCAGTTCTTC
>TRBV7-9|TRBD2|TRBJ2-1|once
CASSAPTSGSALGYNEQFF
TGTGCCAGCAGCGCCCCGACTAGCGGGAGTGCTCTTGGATACAATGAGCAGTTCTTC
>TRBV11-1|.|TRBJ2-7|few
CASSLVGEQYF
TGTGCCAGCAGCTTAGTGGGGGAGCAGTACTTC
>TRBV5-6|.|TRBJ1-4|once
CASSFRITATNEKLFF
TGTGCCAGCAGCTTCCGGATTACCGCAACTAATGAAAAACTGTTTTTT
>TRBV5-1|TRBD2|TRBJ2-7|.
CASSWRGITYEQYF
TGCGCCAGCAGCTGGCGGGGGATCACTTACGAGCAGTACTTC
>TRBV30|.|TRBJ2-1|once
CAWSGGRLYNEQFF
TGTGCCTGGAGTGGGGGCCGGCTGTACAATGAGCAGTTCTTC
>TRBV28|.|TRBJ1-1|.
CASSLGRRVITEAFF
TGTGCCAGCAGTTTAGGCAGGCGAGTAATCACTGAAGCTTTCTTT
>TRBV19|.|TRBJ2-6|few
CASLPLAGANVLTF
TGTGCCAGCTTACCCTTGGCTGGGGCCAACGTCCTGACTTTC
>TRBV18|.|TRBJ2-7|.
CASSPTAGDTYEQYF
TGTGCCAGCTCACCAACGGCAGGGGATACCTACGAGCAGTACTTC
>TRBV28|.|TRBJ1-2|.
CASSLVSGAFGYTF
TGTGCCAGCAGTTTAGTTTCGGGGGCGTTTGGCTACACCTTC
>TRBV30|.|TRBJ2-5|.
CAWSVRAETQYF
TGTGCCTGGAGTGTGAGGGCAGAGACCCAGTACTTC
>TRBV6-5|.|TRBJ2-5|once
CASSSASSRAQYF
TGTGCCAGCAGCTCAGCCTCCTCGAGGGCCCAGTACTTC
>TRBV7-9|.|TRBJ2-6|.
CASSDLSFSGANVLTF
TGTGCCAGCAGCGATCTTTCCTTCTCTGGGGCCAACGTCCTGACTTTC
>TRBV28|.|TRBJ2-2|.
CASMTHWASEITGELFF
TGTGCCAGCATGACCCATTGGGCTAGCGAGATAACCGGGGAGCTGTTTTTT
>TRBV28|.|TRBJ2-2|.
CASRETGTGVTGELFF
TGTGCCAGCAGAGAAACCGGGACGGGAGTCACCGGGGAGCTGTTTTTT
>TRBV7-6|TRBD2|TRBJ2-1|.
CASSLGTSGSSYNEQFF
TGTGCCAGCAGCTTAGGGACTAGCGGGAGCTCCTACAATGAGCAGTTCTTC
>TRBV5-6|TRBD1|TRBJ2-7|.
CASSLAGQVLGEQYF
TGTGCCAGCAGCTTGGCGGGACAGGTGTTAGGGGAGCAGTACTTC